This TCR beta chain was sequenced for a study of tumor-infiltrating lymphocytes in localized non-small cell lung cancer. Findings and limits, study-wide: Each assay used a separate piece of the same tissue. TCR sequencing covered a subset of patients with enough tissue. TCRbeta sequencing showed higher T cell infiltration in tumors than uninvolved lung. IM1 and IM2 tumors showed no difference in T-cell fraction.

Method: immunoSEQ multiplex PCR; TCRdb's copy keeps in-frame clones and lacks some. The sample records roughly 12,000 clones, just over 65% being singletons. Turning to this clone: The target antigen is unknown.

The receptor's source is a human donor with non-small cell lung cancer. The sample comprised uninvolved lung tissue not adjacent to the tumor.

Here the CDR3 DNA reads TGTGCCAGTAGTCCGGCAGGATCTAACTATGGCTACACCTTC. Translating gives CASSPAGSNYGYTF. This chain links TRBV19 with TRBJ1-2; D is unclear. V was pared by 5 bases and J by 0 bases, with 10 bases between. CDR1 and CDR2 (germline): LNHDA, SQIVND (reference sequence). The CDR3 totals 14 residues.